This T cell receptor (beta chain) appears in the sequencing data of a study of blood T cell repertoires in COVID-19. For the study at large: The samples span acute and convalescent COVID-19 from the United States, Italy and Spain. Sources were T cells, B-cell-depleted T cells, or PBMCs; the material itself was cDNA or gDNA.

Original processing methods: Estimation of nucleated cell counts was performed using reference gene primer amplification. Profiling relied on immunoSEQ multiplex PCR, and the TCRdb table lists in-frame clones only, not all of them. That table furnishes V, J and clone size, whereas the DNA furnished D and trimming. The data contain about 280,000 clones, roughly nine tenths of them singletons. This CDR3 region has 15 residues. Deletions cut 2 bases from V and 2 bases from J, with 10 bases between. Germline V gives CDR1 LNHDA, CDR2 SQIVND (reference sequence). The chain uses TRBV19 and TRBJ1-5, with D possibly TRBD1 on 5 matching bases. The TCR comes from a woman in her thirties or forties who had recovered from COVID-19. Sequencing was done on a sample of peripheral blood. In DNA, the CDR3 is TGTGCCAGTAGTATAAAGGGGATGGGCAATCAGCCCCAGCATTTT. Translating it yields CASSIKGMGNQPQHF.